The clone carrying this T cell receptor (beta chain) was seen at least ten times. From RNA, the CDR3 regions of TCR beta chains were amplified and sequenced. Amplification began with first-round RT-PCR using HTBI primers, then second-round multiplex PCR was performed. One entry per CDR3 protein results from TCRdb running MiXCR on the multiplex PCR reads. Seen here are some 1.1 million distinct CDR3 sequences, about two fifths observed once, and the top ten hold approximately 10%. The data were taken from a study of Graves' ophthalmopathy and Graves' hyperthyroidism. CDR3 length: 12 amino acids. Trimming shortened V by 10 bases and J by 5 bases, and 14 bases separated the two germline ends. The germline V gene has CDR1 MNHEY and CDR2 SVGEGT.

This clonotype was obtained from an adult man with Graves' hyperthyroidism. The source material was peripheral blood or thyroid tissue (not recorded which). The chain employs TRBV6-2 or TRBV6-3 and TRBJ2-5; D is unclear. As DNA, the CDR3 is TGTGCCACGCAATCAGGAGACGAGACCCAGTACTTC. Amino acids: CATQSGDETQYF.